Listed here are 5 T cell receptor beta chains from one sample, sequenced in a study of blood T cell repertoires in COVID-19. This table comes from immunoSEQ multiplex PCR, and its TCRdb copy is limited to in-frame clones, with some not included. The repertoire consists of under 150,000 clones, with around 89% occurring once and the leading ten covering more than 15%. Sample: peripheral blood. The receptors come from a man in his forties or fifties with active or convalescent COVID-19.

The chain is built from TRBV24-1 and TRBJ2-2; 9 positions match TRBD1. The V and J ends lost 4 bases and 5 bases, in that order; junction bases with no gene match: 10. The CDR3 runs to 17 residues. The germline V gene has CDR1 KGHDR and CDR2 SFDVKD. The CDR3: CATSDPGQGKATGELFF. The CDR3 nucleotides are TGTGCCACCAGTGACCCGGGACAGGGCAAAGCAACCGGGGAGCTGTTTTTT.

The rearrangement uses TRBV6-5 and TRBJ2-5, with a tentative D call TRBD2 (5 bases). This CDR3 region has 13 residues. Deletions cut 0 bases from V and 4 bases from J, with 6 bases between. CDR1 and CDR2 (germline): MNHEY, SVGAGI. This chain's CDR3 is CASSYSRGETQYF. In DNA, the CDR3 is TGTGCCAGCAGTTACTCTCGGGGAGAGACCCAGTACTTC.

V gene TRBV29-1 combines with J gene TRBJ2-7, with 11 bases identical to TRBD1. J was trimmed by 9 bases and V by 4 bases; bases with no gene match: 14. This CDR3 region has 15 residues. The germline V gene encodes CDR1 SQVTM and CDR2 ANQGSEA. The CDR3: CSVAQGQGANRGQYF. The CDR3 nucleotides read TGCAGCGTTGCCCAAGGACAGGGGGCGAATAGAGGGCAGTACTTC.

The chain employs TRBV6-2 or TRBV6-3 and TRBJ1-1; 8 bases agree with TRBD1. The J segment lost 3 bases and the V segment lost 2 bases, leaving 5 bases of the junction unmatched. The germline CDR1 and CDR2 sequences are MNHEY and SVGEGT. The CDR3 spans 15 residues. The CDR3, as DNA: TGTGCCAGCAGTTACGGTTACAGGGGGGACACTGAAGCTTTCTTT. Amino acids: CASSYGYRGDTEAFF.

The chain has TRBV28 and TRBJ2-7; 8 nucleotides line up with TRBD1. The V segment lost 5 bases and the J segment 5 bases; nucleotides outside the gene matches: 8. Germline CDR1 and CDR2: MDHEN and SYDVKM. The CDR3 has 14 residues. In DNA form, the CDR3 reads TGTGCCAGCAGTCTACAGGGGGAAAGACACGAGCAGTACTTC. It specifies CASSLQGERHEQYF.